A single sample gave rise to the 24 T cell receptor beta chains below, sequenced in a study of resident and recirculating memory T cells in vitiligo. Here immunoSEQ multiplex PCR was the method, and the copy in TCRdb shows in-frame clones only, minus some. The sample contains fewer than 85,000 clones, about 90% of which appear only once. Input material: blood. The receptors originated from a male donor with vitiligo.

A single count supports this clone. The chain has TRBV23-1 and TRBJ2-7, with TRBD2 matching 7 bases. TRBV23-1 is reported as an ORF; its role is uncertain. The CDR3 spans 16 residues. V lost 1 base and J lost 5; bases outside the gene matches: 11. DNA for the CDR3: TGCGCCAGCAGTCAATGGGAGCGGGATAAGTTAGACGAGCAGTACTTC. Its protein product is CASSQWERDKLDEQYF.

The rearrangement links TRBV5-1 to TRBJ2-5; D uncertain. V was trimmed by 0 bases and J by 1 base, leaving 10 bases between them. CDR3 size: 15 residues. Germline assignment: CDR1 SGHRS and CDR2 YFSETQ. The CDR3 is CASSLGLGGQETQYF. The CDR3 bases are TGCGCCAGCAGCTTGGGGCTTGGCGGCCAAGAGACCCAGTACTTC. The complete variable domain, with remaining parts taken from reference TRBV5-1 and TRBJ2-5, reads KAGVTQTPRYLIKTRGQQVTLSCSPISGHRSVSWYQQTPGQGLQFLFEYFSETQRNKGNFPGRFSGRQFSNSRSEMNVSTLELGDSALYLCASSLGLGGQETQYFGPGTRLLVL.

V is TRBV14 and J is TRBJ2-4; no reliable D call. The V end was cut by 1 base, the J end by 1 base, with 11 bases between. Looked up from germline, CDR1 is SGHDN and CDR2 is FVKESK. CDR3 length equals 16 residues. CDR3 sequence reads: CASSQGVLFAKNIQYF. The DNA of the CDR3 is TGTGCCAGCAGCCAAGGAGTGCTTTTCGCCAAAAACATTCAGTACTTC.

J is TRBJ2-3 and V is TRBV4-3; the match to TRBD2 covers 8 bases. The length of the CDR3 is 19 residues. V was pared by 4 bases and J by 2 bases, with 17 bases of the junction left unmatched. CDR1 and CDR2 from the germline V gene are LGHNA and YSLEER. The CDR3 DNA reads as TGCGCCAGCAGCCGACGGGGGGGCGCCGTGGATCATAACACAGATACGCAGTATTTT. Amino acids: CASSRRGGAVDHNTDTQYF.

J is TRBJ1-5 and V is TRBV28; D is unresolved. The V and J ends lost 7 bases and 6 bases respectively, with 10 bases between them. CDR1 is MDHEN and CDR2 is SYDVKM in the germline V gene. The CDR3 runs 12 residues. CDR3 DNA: TGTGCCAGCACCTACCGAATTCAGCCCCAGCATTTT. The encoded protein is CASTYRIQPQHF.

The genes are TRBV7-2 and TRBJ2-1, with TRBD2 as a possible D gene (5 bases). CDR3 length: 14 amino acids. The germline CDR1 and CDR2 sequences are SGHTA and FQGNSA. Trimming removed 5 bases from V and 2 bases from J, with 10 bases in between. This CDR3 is CASSRGVPYNEQFF. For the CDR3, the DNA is TGTGCCAGCAGCCGGGGAGTCCCCTACAATGAGCAGTTCTTC. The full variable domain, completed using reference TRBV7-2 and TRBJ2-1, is GAGVSQSPSNKVTEKGKDVELRCDPISGHTALYWYRQSLGQGLEFLIYFQGNSAPDKSGLPSDRFSAERTGGSVSTLTIQRTQQEDSAVYLCASSRGVPYNEQFFGPGTRLTVL.

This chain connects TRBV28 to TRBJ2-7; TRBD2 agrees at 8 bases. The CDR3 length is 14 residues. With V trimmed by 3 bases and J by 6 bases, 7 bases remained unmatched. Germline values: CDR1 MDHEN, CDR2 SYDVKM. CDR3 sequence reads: CASSFTGGISEQYF. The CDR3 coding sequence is TGTGCCAGCAGTTTCACGGGAGGGATCTCCGAGCAGTACTTC.

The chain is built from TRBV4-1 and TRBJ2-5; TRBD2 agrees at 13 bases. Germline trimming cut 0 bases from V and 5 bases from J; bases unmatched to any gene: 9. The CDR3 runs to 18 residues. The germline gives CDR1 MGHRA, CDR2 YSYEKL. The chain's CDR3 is CASSQDRGTSGARETQYF. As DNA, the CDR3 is TGCGCCAGCAGCCAAGATCGGGGGACTAGCGGGGCTAGGGAGACCCAGTACTTC.

In DNA form, the CDR3 reads TGTGCCAGCAGGGGACTAGCGGGAGAAACCGGGGAGCTGTTTTTT. Protein sequence: CASRGLAGETGELFF. This rearrangement joins TRBV2 to TRBJ2-2; 14 bases are a match to TRBD2. CDR3 size: 15 residues. Germline assignment: CDR1 SNHLY and CDR2 FYNNEI. With 6 bases clipped from V and 5 bases from J, the junction kept 2 bases outside the gene matches.

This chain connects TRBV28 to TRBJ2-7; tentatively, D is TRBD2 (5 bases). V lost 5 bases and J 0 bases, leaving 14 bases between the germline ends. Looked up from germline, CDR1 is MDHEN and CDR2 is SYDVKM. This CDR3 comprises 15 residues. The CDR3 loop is CASSVASTLSYEQYF. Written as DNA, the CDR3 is TGTGCCAGCAGTGTCGCTAGCACACTCTCCTACGAGCAGTACTTC.

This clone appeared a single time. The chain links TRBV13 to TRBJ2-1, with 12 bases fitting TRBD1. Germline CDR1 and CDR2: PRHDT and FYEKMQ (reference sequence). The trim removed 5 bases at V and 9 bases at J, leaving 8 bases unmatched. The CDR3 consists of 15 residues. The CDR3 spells CASSVPGQGAGEQFF. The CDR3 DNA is TGTGCCAGCAGCGTACCGGGACAGGGGGCGGGTGAGCAGTTCTTC.

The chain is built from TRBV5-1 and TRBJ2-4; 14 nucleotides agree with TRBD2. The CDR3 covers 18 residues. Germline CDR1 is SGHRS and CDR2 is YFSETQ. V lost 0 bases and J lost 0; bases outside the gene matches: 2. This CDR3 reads CASSLGLAGGQAKNIQYF. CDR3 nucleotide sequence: TGCGCCAGCAGCTTGGGACTAGCGGGAGGGCAAGCCAAAAACATTCAGTACTTC.

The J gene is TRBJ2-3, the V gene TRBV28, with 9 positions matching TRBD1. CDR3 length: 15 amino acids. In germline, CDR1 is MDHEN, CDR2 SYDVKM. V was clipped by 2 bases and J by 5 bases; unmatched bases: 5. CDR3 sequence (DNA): TGTGCCAGCAGTTTAACCGGGACAGGGATAGATACGCAGTATTTT. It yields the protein CASSLTGTGIDTQYF.

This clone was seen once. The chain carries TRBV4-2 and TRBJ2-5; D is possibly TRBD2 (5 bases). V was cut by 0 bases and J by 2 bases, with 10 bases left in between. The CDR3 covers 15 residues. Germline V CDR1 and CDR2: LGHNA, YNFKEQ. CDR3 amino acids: CASSQDADFQETQYF. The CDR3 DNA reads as TGTGCCAGCAGCCAAGATGCGGACTTTCAAGAGACCCAGTACTTC.

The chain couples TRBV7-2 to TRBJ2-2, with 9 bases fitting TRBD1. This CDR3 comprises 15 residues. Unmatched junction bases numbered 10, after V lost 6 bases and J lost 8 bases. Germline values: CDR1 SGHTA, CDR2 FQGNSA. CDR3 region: CASRFKDRGRGELFF. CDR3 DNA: TGTGCCAGCAGGTTTAAGGACAGGGGAAGGGGGGAGCTGTTTTTT. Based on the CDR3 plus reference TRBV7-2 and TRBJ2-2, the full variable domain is GAGVSQSPSNKVTEKGKDVELRCDPISGHTALYWYRQSLGQGLEFLIYFQGNSAPDKSGLPSDRFSAERTGGSVSTLTIQRTQQEDSAVYLCASRFKDRGRGELFFGEGSRLTVL.

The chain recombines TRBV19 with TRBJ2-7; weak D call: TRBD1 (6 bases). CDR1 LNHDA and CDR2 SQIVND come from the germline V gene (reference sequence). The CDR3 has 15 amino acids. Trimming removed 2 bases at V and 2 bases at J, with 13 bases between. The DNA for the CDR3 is TGTGCCAGTAGTATAACTCGGGACATCACCTACGAGCAGTACTTC. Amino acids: CASSITRDITYEQYF.

The CDR3 loop is CASSPPGTGNYGYTF. CDR3 DNA sequence: TGTGCCAGCAGCCCCCCCGGGACAGGAAACTATGGCTACACCTTC. The V gene is TRBV7-9, the J gene TRBJ1-2; TRBD1 agrees at 8 bases. The CDR3 covers 15 residues. Germline V gives CDR1 SEHNR, CDR2 FQNEAQ (reference sequence). V trimming: 5 bases; J trimming: 2 bases; junction bases outside the gene matches: 7.

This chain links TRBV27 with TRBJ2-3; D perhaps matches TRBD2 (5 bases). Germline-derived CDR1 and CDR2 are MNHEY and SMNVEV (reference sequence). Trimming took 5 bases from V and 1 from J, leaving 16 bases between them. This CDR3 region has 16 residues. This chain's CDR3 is CASSQDRTHRTDTQYF. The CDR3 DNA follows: TGTGCCAGCAGTCAGGACCGGACTCACCGCACAGATACGCAGTATTTT.

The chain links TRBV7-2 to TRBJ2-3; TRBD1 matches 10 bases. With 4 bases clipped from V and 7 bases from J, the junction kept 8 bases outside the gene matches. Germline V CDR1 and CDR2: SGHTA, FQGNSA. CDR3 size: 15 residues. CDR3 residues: CASSYRQGALNTQYF. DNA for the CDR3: TGTGCCAGCAGCTACCGACAGGGGGCTTTGAATACGCAGTATTTT.

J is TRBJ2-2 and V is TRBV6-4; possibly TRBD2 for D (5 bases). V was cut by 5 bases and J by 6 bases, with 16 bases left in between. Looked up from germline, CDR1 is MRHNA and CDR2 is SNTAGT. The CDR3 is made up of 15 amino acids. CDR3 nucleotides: TGTGCCAGCAGTCCGTTTCCAACTAGACCCGGGGAGCTGTTTTTT. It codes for CASSPFPTRPGELFF.

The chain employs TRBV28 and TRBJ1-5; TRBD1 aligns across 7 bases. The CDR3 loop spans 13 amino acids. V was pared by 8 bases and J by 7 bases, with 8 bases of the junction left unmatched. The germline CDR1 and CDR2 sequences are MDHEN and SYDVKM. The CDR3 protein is CASQGGLRQPQHF. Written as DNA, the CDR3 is TGTGCCAGCCAGGGGGGTTTACGGCAGCCCCAGCATTTT.

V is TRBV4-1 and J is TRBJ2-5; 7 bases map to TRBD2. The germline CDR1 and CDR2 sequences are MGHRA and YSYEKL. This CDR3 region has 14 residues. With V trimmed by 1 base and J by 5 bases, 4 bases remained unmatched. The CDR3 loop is CASSQGAGLETQYF. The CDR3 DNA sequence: TGCGCCAGCAGCCAAGGAGCGGGGTTGGAGACCCAGTACTTC.

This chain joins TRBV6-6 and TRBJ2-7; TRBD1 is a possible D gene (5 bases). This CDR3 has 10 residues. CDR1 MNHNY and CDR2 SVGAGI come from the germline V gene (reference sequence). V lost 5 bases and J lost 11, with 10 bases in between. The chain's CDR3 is CASSQGREYF. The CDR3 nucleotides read TGTGCCAGCAGTCAGGGCCGGGAGTACTTC.

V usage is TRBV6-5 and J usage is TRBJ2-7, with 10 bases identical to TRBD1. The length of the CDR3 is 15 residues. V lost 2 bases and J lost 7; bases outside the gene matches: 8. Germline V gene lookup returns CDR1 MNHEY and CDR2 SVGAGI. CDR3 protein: CASSYPDRGRWEQYF. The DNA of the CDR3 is TGTGCCAGCAGTTACCCGGACAGGGGGAGGTGGGAGCAGTACTTC.